These T cell receptor beta chains were read from a single sample in a study of T cells in Graves' hyperthyroidism and ophthalmopathy. Each CDR3 protein gets one entry after TCRdb re-called the multiplex PCR reads with MiXCR. The sample lists 40,000 to 65,000 distinct CDR3 sequences; 48% were seen once. Sequencing was done on a sample of blood. These TCRs come from a woman aged 45-65 years with Graves' ophthalmopathy. CDR3s include the opening cysteine and the closing phenylalanine or tryptophan. The order of the fields is J gene, clone size, V gene, D gene, CDR3 length, CDR3 protein, CDR3 DNA. D genes are given only for firm matches. Expanded clones get a size class; other rows say once, few or many, or leave the size out.

j_gene: TRBJ2-7
abundance: .
v_gene: TRBV7-8
d_gene: TRBD2
len: 17
CDR3aa: CASSQDGLAGGAYEQYF
CDR3nt: TGTGCCAGCAGCCAAGACGGGCTAGCGGGAGGGGCCTACGAGCAGTACTTC

j_gene: TRBJ1-1
abundance: many
v_gene: TRBV28
d_gene: .
len: 14
CDR3aa: CASSPSTVNTEAFF
CDR3nt: TGTGCCAGCAGTCCTTCGACAGTGAACACTGAAGCTTTCTTT

j_gene: TRBJ2-1
abundance: many
v_gene: TRBV6-6
d_gene: .
len: 14
CDR3aa: CASSHVRGPNEQFF
CDR3nt: TGTGCCAGCAGCCATGTCAGGGGTCCTAATGAGCAGTTCTTC

j_gene: TRBJ2-2
abundance: .
v_gene: TRBV7-3
d_gene: .
len: 14
CDR3aa: CASSLVSTTGELFF
CDR3nt: TGTGCCAGCAGCTTGGTATCCACAACCGGGGAGCTATTTTTT

j_gene: TRBJ1-3
abundance: .
v_gene: TRBV9
d_gene: .
len: 13
CDR3aa: CASSVVGVNTIYF
CDR3nt: TGTGCCAGCAGCGTAGTCGGGGTGAACACCATATATTTT

j_gene: TRBJ1-6
abundance: many
v_gene: TRBV20-1
d_gene: TRBD1
len: 15
CDR3aa: CSAISGGSYNSPLHF
CDR3nt: TGCAGTGCCATATCAGGGGGCTCCTATAATTCACCCCTCCACTTT

j_gene: TRBJ2-6
abundance: .
v_gene: TRBV6-5
d_gene: TRBD1
len: 16
CDR3aa: CASSSTGGSGANVLTF
CDR3nt: TGTGCCAGCAGTAGCACAGGGGGCTCTGGGGCCAACGTCCTGACTTTC

j_gene: TRBJ1-1
abundance: .
v_gene: TRBV29-1
d_gene: TRBD1
len: 12
CDR3aa: CSSGQGVTEAFF
CDR3nt: TGCAGCAGTGGACAGGGAGTGACTGAAGCTTTCTTT

j_gene: TRBJ1-1
abundance: many
v_gene: TRBV6-5
d_gene: .
len: 11
CDR3aa: CASRWGTEAFF
CDR3nt: TGTGCCAGCAGGTGGGGCACTGAAGCTTTCTTT

j_gene: TRBJ2-3
abundance: .
v_gene: TRBV19
d_gene: .
len: 15
CDR3aa: CASSVGSESTDTQYF
CDR3nt: TGTGCCAGTAGCGTGGGCTCGGAAAGCACAGATACGCAGTATTTT

j_gene: TRBJ1-1
abundance: .
v_gene: TRBV20-1
d_gene: .
len: 15
CDR3aa: CSARDRVRGATEAFF
CDR3nt: TGCAGTGCTAGAGATCGCGTCAGGGGAGCGACTGAAGCTTTCTTT

j_gene: TRBJ1-1
abundance: many
v_gene: TRBV7-8
d_gene: .
len: 16
CDR3aa: CASSLGSGVQNTEAFF
CDR3nt: TGTGCCAGCAGCTTAGGGTCGGGGGTGCAGAACACTGAAGCTTTCTTT

j_gene: TRBJ1-1
abundance: once
v_gene: TRBV19
d_gene: TRBD1
len: 18
CDR3aa: CAAGTAPYEQYGRTEAFF
CDR3nt: TGTGCCGCTGGGACAGCCCCTTACGAGCAGTACGGGCGGACTGAAGCTTTCTTT

j_gene: TRBJ1-4
abundance: few
v_gene: TRBV14
d_gene: .
len: 16
CDR3aa: CASSQGSGATGEKLFF
CDR3nt: TGTGCCAGCAGCCAAGGGTCCGGGGCGACTGGTGAAAAACTGTTTTTT

j_gene: TRBJ1-2
abundance: few
v_gene: TRBV29-1
d_gene: .
len: 12
CDR3aa: CSVGSVDYGYTF
CDR3nt: TGCAGCGTTGGATCGGTGGACTATGGCTACACCTTC

j_gene: TRBJ2-7
abundance: many
v_gene: TRBV5-4
d_gene: .
len: 14
CDR3aa: CASSPPGRAYEQYF
CDR3nt: TGTGCCAGCAGCCCTCCGGGCAGAGCCTACGAGCAGTACTTC

j_gene: TRBJ2-5
abundance: many
v_gene: TRBV5-1
d_gene: TRBD2
len: 17
CDR3aa: CASSLSLAGGPQETQYF
CDR3nt: TGCGCCAGCAGCTTGTCCCTAGCGGGGGGCCCCCAAGAGACCCAGTACTTC

j_gene: TRBJ2-2
abundance: few
v_gene: TRBV28
d_gene: TRBD2
len: 16
CDR3aa: CASTPAGGLGTGELFF
CDR3nt: TGTGCCAGCACCCCCGCGGGGGGACTAGGCACCGGGGAGCTGTTTTTT

j_gene: TRBJ2-7
abundance: few
v_gene: TRBV27
d_gene: TRBD2
len: 16
CDR3aa: CASSLGWTSAGYEQYF
CDR3nt: TGTGCCAGCAGTTTAGGCTGGACTAGCGCGGGTTACGAGCAGTACTTC

j_gene: TRBJ1-2
abundance: .
v_gene: TRBV5-7
d_gene: .
len: 14
CDR3aa: CASSSGVWGLGYTF
CDR3nt: TGTGCCAGCAGCTCGGGGGTGTGGGGGCTAGGCTACACCTTC

j_gene: TRBJ2-7
abundance: .
v_gene: TRBV6-5
d_gene: .
len: 13
CDR3aa: CASSTSGRYEQYF
CDR3nt: TGTGCCAGCAGTACATCGGGGAGGTACGAGCAGTACTTC

j_gene: TRBJ2-3
abundance: many
v_gene: TRBV5-8
d_gene: TRBD2
len: 15
CDR3aa: CASSFTGRGTDTQYF
CDR3nt: TGTGCCAGCAGCTTTACCGGGAGGGGAACAGATACGCAGTATTTT

j_gene: TRBJ1-5
abundance: .
v_gene: TRBV2
d_gene: .
len: 14
CDR3aa: CASRQGGGEWPQHF
CDR3nt: TGTGCCAGCAGACAGGGAGGGGGAGAGTGGCCCCAGCATTTT

j_gene: TRBJ1-1
abundance: .
v_gene: TRBV19
d_gene: .
len: 15
CDR3aa: CASSIAHSRDTEAFF
CDR3nt: TGTGCCAGTAGTATAGCCCATTCGCGGGACACTGAAGCTTTCTTT

j_gene: TRBJ1-5
abundance: .
v_gene: TRBV28
d_gene: TRBD1
len: 15
CDR3aa: CASRPLGQDTQPQHF
CDR3nt: TGTGCCAGCAGACCCCTCGGACAGGACACGCAGCCCCAGCATTTT

j_gene: TRBJ2-5
abundance: many
v_gene: TRBV7-2
d_gene: TRBD2
len: 15
CDR3aa: CASSTGLAGIGGQYF
CDR3nt: TGTGCCAGCAGCACTGGACTAGCGGGAATCGGGGGCCAGTACTTC

j_gene: TRBJ2-5
abundance: many
v_gene: TRBV20-1
d_gene: TRBD1
len: 14
CDR3aa: CSAPGQGLQETQYF
CDR3nt: TGCAGTGCCCCTGGACAGGGGCTCCAAGAGACCCAGTACTTC

j_gene: TRBJ2-5
abundance: .
v_gene: TRBV7-8
d_gene: TRBD2
len: 14
CDR3aa: CASSGVGTEETQYF
CDR3nt: TGTGCCTCAAGCGGGGTTGGCACTGAAGAGACCCAGTACTTC

j_gene: TRBJ2-1
abundance: many
v_gene: TRBV10-3
d_gene: TRBD2
len: 18
CDR3aa: CAITTHRTSGSSYNEQFF
CDR3nt: TGTGCCATCACCACACATAGGACTAGCGGAAGCTCCTACAATGAGCAGTTCTTC

j_gene: TRBJ2-7
abundance: many
v_gene: TRBV28
d_gene: .
len: 14
CDR3aa: CASSAPGHSYEQYF
CDR3nt: TGTGCCAGCAGTGCTCCGGGACACTCCTACGAGCAGTACTTC

j_gene: TRBJ2-5
abundance: .
v_gene: TRBV5-1
d_gene: TRBD1
len: 13
CDR3aa: CASSRTGGETQYF
CDR3nt: TGCGCCAGCAGCAGGACAGGGGGAGAGACCCAGTACTTC

j_gene: TRBJ2-5
abundance: .
v_gene: TRBV7-6
d_gene: .
len: 14
CDR3aa: CASSLFEWGETQYF
CDR3nt: TGTGCCAGCAGCTTATTTGAGTGGGGAGAGACCCAGTACTTC

j_gene: TRBJ1-5
abundance: once
v_gene: TRBV29-1
d_gene: .
len: 15
CDR3aa: CSVLTDNNSNQPQHF
CDR3nt: TGCAGCGTTCTAACGGATAATAATAGCAATCAGCCCCAGCATTTT

j_gene: TRBJ1-6
abundance: few
v_gene: TRBV2
d_gene: .
len: 15
CDR3aa: CASSLQEPPVTPLHF
CDR3nt: TGTGCCAGCAGTTTACAGGAACCCCCAGTTACTCCCCTCCACTTT

j_gene: TRBJ2-4
abundance: .
v_gene: TRBV19
d_gene: .
len: 17
CDR3aa: CASSSLAAGGTKNIQYF
CDR3nt: TGTGCCAGCAGCTCCCTGGCGGCTGGCGGGACCAAAAACATTCAGTACTTC

j_gene: TRBJ2-5
abundance: many
v_gene: TRBV19
d_gene: TRBD1
len: 16
CDR3aa: CASSIYAGTEEETQYF
CDR3nt: TGTGCCAGTAGTATATACGCCGGGACAGAGGAAGAGACCCAGTACTTC

j_gene: TRBJ2-2
abundance: many
v_gene: TRBV12-3/TRBV12-4
d_gene: .
len: 13
CDR3aa: CASSLDGRGELFF
CDR3nt: TGTGCCAGCAGTTTAGACGGGAGAGGGGAGCTGTTTTTT

j_gene: TRBJ2-7
abundance: .
v_gene: TRBV24-1
d_gene: TRBD1
len: 13
CDR3aa: CATGGQNSYEQYF
CDR3nt: TGTGCCACCGGGGGACAGAACTCCTACGAGCAGTACTTC

j_gene: TRBJ2-5
abundance: many
v_gene: TRBV9
d_gene: TRBD1
len: 15
CDR3aa: CASSLGTGWGETQYF
CDR3nt: TGTGCCAGCAGCCTCGGGACAGGTTGGGGGGAGACCCAGTACTTC

j_gene: TRBJ1-1
abundance: many
v_gene: TRBV5-1
d_gene: TRBD1
len: 18
CDR3aa: CASSSMSISQGGNTEAFF
CDR3nt: TGCGCCAGCAGTTCGATGTCCATCTCACAGGGGGGGAACACTGAAGCTTTCTTT

j_gene: TRBJ1-1
abundance: .
v_gene: TRBV20-1
d_gene: .
len: 12
CDR3aa: CSARELMSEAFF
CDR3nt: TGCAGTGCTAGAGAATTGATGTCTGAAGCTTTCTTT

j_gene: TRBJ2-7
abundance: many
v_gene: TRBV20-1
d_gene: .
len: 15
CDR3aa: CSANKPDRTWDEQYF
CDR3nt: TGCAGTGCTAACAAACCTGACAGGACGTGGGACGAGCAGTACTTC

j_gene: TRBJ2-4
abundance: .
v_gene: TRBV6-6
d_gene: .
len: 14
CDR3aa: CASSSDRAKNIQYF
CDR3nt: TGTGCCAGCAGTTCGGACAGAGCCAAAAACATTCAGTACTTC

j_gene: TRBJ2-6
abundance: .
v_gene: TRBV6-6
d_gene: TRBD1
len: 17
CDR3aa: CASKTGGQNTGANVLTF
CDR3nt: TGTGCCAGCAAAACAGGGGGCCAGAACACCGGGGCCAACGTCCTGACTTTC

j_gene: TRBJ2-3
abundance: many
v_gene: TRBV2
d_gene: TRBD1
len: 16
CDR3aa: CASTLDRSLSTDTQYF
CDR3nt: TGTGCCAGCACCTTGGACAGGTCCCTTAGCACAGATACGCAGTATTTT

j_gene: TRBJ2-7
abundance: many
v_gene: TRBV20-1
d_gene: TRBD2
len: 18
CDR3aa: CSARGGTGLAGGVHEQYF
CDR3nt: TGCAGTGCTAGAGGGGGGACGGGACTAGCGGGAGGTGTGCACGAGCAGTACTTC

j_gene: TRBJ1-2
abundance: many
v_gene: TRBV5-1
d_gene: .
len: 13
CDR3aa: CASRQGLSYGYTF
CDR3nt: TGCGCCAGCAGACAGGGTCTATCCTATGGCTACACCTTC

j_gene: TRBJ2-1
abundance: .
v_gene: TRBV2
d_gene: TRBD2
len: 15
CDR3aa: CASSETGLAGNEQFF
CDR3nt: TGTGCCAGCAGTGAAACGGGACTAGCGGGTAATGAGCAGTTCTTC

j_gene: TRBJ1-3
abundance: many
v_gene: TRBV7-7
d_gene: .
len: 18
CDR3aa: CASSLIGRRGTSGNTIYF
CDR3nt: TGTGCCAGCAGCTTAATAGGCCGGAGGGGGACGTCTGGAAACACCATATATTTT

j_gene: TRBJ2-5
abundance: many
v_gene: TRBV7-2
d_gene: TRBD2
len: 15
CDR3aa: CASTARAGSQETQYF
CDR3nt: TGTGCCAGCACCGCAAGAGCGGGAAGCCAAGAGACCCAGTACTTC

j_gene: TRBJ1-1
abundance: .
v_gene: TRBV5-1
d_gene: .
len: 13
CDR3aa: CASSLEGNTEALF
CDR3nt: TGCGCCAGCAGCCTGGAGGGAAACACTGAAGCTCTCTTT

j_gene: TRBJ2-7
abundance: .
v_gene: TRBV6-1
d_gene: TRBD1
len: 12
CDR3aa: CASRIRGLEQYF
CDR3nt: TGTGCCAGCAGGATCAGGGGGCTCGAGCAGTACTTC

j_gene: TRBJ1-5
abundance: .
v_gene: TRBV7-2
d_gene: TRBD1
len: 15
CDR3aa: CASSAHGTGNQPQHF
CDR3nt: TGTGCCAGCAGCGCCCATGGGACAGGCAATCAGCCCCAGCATTTT

j_gene: TRBJ2-3
abundance: .
v_gene: TRBV25-1
d_gene: .
len: 13
CDR3aa: CANTGSRGGTQYF
CDR3nt: TGTGCCAACACAGGTTCGCGAGGGGGTACGCAGTATTTT

j_gene: TRBJ2-6
abundance: .
v_gene: TRBV7-9
d_gene: .
len: 16
CDR3aa: CASSLGGDAGANVLTF
CDR3nt: TGTGCCAGCAGCCTCGGAGGGGACGCTGGGGCCAACGTCCTGACTTTC

j_gene: TRBJ2-5
abundance: .
v_gene: TRBV24-1
d_gene: TRBD1
len: 13
CDR3aa: CASSRDREETQYF
CDR3nt: TGTGCCAGCAGTCGCGACAGGGAAGAGACCCAGTACTTC